Listed below are T cell receptor beta chains from one sample, sequenced in a study of T cell repertoires in aging, cancer and after chemotherapy. TCRdb used MiXCR to reprocess the multiplex PCR reads, holding one entry per CDR3 protein. The repertoire holds 4,500 to 6,000 distinct CDR3 sequences, with more than 30% as singletons. Sequencing input: blood. Source of these receptors: a human donor with a blood cancer. Both conserved end residues are part of each CDR3. Each record gives: V gene, CDR3 length, CDR3 protein.

TRBV5-1,16,CASSLGLAGGRDTQYF
TRBV24-1,15,CATSRGQGEGYGYTF
TRBV6-5,13,CASSRQFNQPQHF
TRBV20-1,15,CSARAGLGGTDTQYF
TRBV29-1,11,CSVEGVHGYTF
TRBV19,14,CASRAVGGEGEQFF
TRBV5-5,14,CAAQQDLNTGELFF
TRBV10-3,13,CAISDGTPYGYTF
TRBV5-6,12,CASSLTDTEAFF
TRBV27,17,CASSGTSGTWYQETQYF